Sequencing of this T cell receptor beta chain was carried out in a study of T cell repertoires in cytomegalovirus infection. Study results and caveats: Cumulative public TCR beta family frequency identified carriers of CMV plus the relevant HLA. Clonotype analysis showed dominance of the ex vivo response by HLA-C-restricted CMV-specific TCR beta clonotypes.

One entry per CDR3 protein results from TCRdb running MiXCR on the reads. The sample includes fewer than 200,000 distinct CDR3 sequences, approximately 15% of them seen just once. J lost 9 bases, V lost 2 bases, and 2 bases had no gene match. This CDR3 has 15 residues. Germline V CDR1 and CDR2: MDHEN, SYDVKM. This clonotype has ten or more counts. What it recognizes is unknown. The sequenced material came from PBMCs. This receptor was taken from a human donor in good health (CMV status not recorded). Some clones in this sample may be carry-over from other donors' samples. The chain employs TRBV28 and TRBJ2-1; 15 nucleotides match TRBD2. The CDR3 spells CASSLRTSGGGEQFF. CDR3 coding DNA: TGTGCCAGCAGTTTAAGGACTAGCGGGGGGGGTGAGCAGTTCTTC. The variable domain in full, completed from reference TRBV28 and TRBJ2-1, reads DVKVTQSSRYLVKRTGEKVFLECVQDMDHENMFWYRQDPGLGLRLIYFSYDVKMKEKGDIPEGYSVSREKKERFSLILESASTNQTSMYLCASSLRTSGGGEQFFGPGTRLTVL.